Listed below are T cell receptor beta chains from one sample, sequenced in a study of blood T cell repertoires in COVID-19. Clones were read by immunoSEQ multiplex PCR, and TCRdb kept only the in-frame ones, dropping some. The table shows 80,000 to 100,000 clones, with approximately 84% occurring only once. What was sequenced was peripheral blood. These TCRs come from a man between 60 and 75 years old with acute or convalescent COVID-19. CDR3s include the opening cysteine and the closing phenylalanine or tryptophan. The order of the fields is J gene, CDR3 length, V gene, clone size, D gene, CDR3 DNA, CDR3 protein. A D gene is named only where the DNA matches it firmly. Only part of the rows carry a size: once, few, many, or a class if the clone is expanded.

>TRBJ1-2|13|TRBV7-2|-|-
TGTGCCAGCAGCTTGACAGCAAACTATGGCTACACCTTC
CASSLTANYGYTF
>TRBJ1-2|11|TRBV3-1/TRBV3-2|few|-
TGTGCCAGCACACAGGGAGATGGCTACACCTTC
CASTQGDGYTF
>TRBJ2-4|17|TRBV19|-|-
TGTGCCAGTAGTGGGTTCTCGACAGCGATAGCCAAAAACATTCAGTACTTC
CASSGFSTAIAKNIQYF
>TRBJ2-7|14|TRBV9|-|-
TGTGCCAGCAGCGCCCAGGGGGGAATCTACGAGCAGTACTTC
CASSAQGGIYEQYF
>TRBJ2-7|13|TRBV9|-|TRBD1
TGTGCCAGCAGCGCGCAGGGGGCAGGTGAGCAGTACTTC
CASSAQGAGEQYF
>TRBJ1-5|14|TRBV27|-|-
TGTGCCAGCAGTTTCCGTCTTAGCAATCAGCCCCAGCATTTT
CASSFRLSNQPQHF
>TRBJ2-1|14|TRBV13|-|TRBD2
TGTGCCAGCACCGGCACTAGCGAAGACAATGAGCAGTTCTTC
CASTGTSEDNEQFF
>TRBJ2-2|15|TRBV6-5|-|-
TGTGCCAGCAGTTACCAGGTCGGGGTGACCGGGGAGCTGTTTTTT
CASSYQVGVTGELFF
>TRBJ1-3|11|TRBV11-2|few|-
TGTGCCGGCGGGCGCGGAAACACCATATATTTT
CAGGRGNTIYF
>TRBJ2-5|16|TRBV19|-|TRBD2
TGTGCCAGTAGTTTGGGGACTAGCATTCCGGGAGAGACCCAGTACTTC
CASSLGTSIPGETQYF
>TRBJ2-4|16|TRBV20-1|-|TRBD1
TGCAGTGCTAGTGATACAGGGGGCGCGACCAAAAACATTCAGTACTTC
CSASDTGGATKNIQYF
>TRBJ1-1|14|TRBV27|-|-
TGTGCCAGCAGTGGGAGGAACACGTACACTGAAGCTTTCTTT
CASSGRNTYTEAFF
>TRBJ1-2|14|TRBV14|-|TRBD1
TGTGCCAGCAGCCAAGATTACGCCAGGGGGGGCTACACCTTC
CASSQDYARGGYTF
>TRBJ1-2|17|TRBV18|-|-
TGTGCCAGCTCACCAATGGCAGGGTTGGGGACTAACTATGGCTACACCTTC
CASSPMAGLGTNYGYTF
>TRBJ2-1|16|TRBV4-2|-|TRBD2
TGTGCCAGCAGCCTACGGACTAGCGGGAGTTACAATGAGCAGTTCTTC
CASSLRTSGSYNEQFF
>TRBJ2-7|15|TRBV6-5|-|TRBD1
TGTGCCAGCAGCCCCCGCCGGACAGGGGGGTACGAGCAGTACTTC
CASSPRRTGGYEQYF
>TRBJ2-4|13|TRBV4-3|-|TRBD1
TGCGCCAGCAGCCAAACAGGGGTGAACATTCAGTACTTC
CASSQTGVNIQYF
>TRBJ1-1|14|TRBV18|-|TRBD1
TGTGCCAGCTCACCCAGGACAGGCGACACTGAAGCTTTCTTT
CASSPRTGDTEAFF
>TRBJ2-7|13|TRBV28|-|-
TGTGCCAGCAGTTTAGCAGGGCCCTACGAGCAGTACTTC
CASSLAGPYEQYF
>TRBJ2-5|15|TRBV7-2|once|TRBD1
TGTGCCAGCAGCTTAGGAGGTGGGACAGGAGAGACCCAGTACTTC
CASSLGGGTGETQYF
>TRBJ2-1|13|TRBV6-5|-|-
TGTGCCAGCAGTTTCTTACAGCACGATGAGCAGTTCTTC
CASSFLQHDEQFF
>TRBJ1-6|13|TRBV15|few|-
TGTGCCACCAGCAGAGATCGTAATTCACCCCTCCACTTT
CATSRDRNSPLHF
>TRBJ2-1|14|TRBV2|-|TRBD1
TGTGCCAGCAGTGAAGGGACAGGGTTCGGTGAGCAGTTCTTC
CASSEGTGFGEQFF
>TRBJ1-1|16|TRBV7-2|-|TRBD1
TGTGCCAGCAGCTTAGCATTCGGGACAGGGGGCTATGAAGCTTTCTTT
CASSLAFGTGGYEAFF